In this sample, the clone carrying this T cell receptor beta chain turned up once. The sample belongs to a study of patients and donors after allogeneic stem cell transplantation. TCRdb used MiXCR to reprocess the RT-PCR reads, holding one entry per CDR3 protein. Among about 960,000 distinct CDR3 sequences, about 20% were seen once, and the ten largest hold around 6%. The sequence was obtained from a human donor who was either an allogeneic HSCT recipient or a stem cell or donor lymphocyte infusion donor (not recorded which). It is not recorded whose cells these are; they may come from a transplant donor. Sequencing used blood, either unsorted or a sorted T cell fraction (not recorded which).

DNA of the CDR3: TGTGCCAGCAGCAACACCCGTACTGAAGCTTTCTTT. It encodes CASSNTRTEAFF. The chain is built from TRBV9 and TRBJ1-1; no definite D call. The V end was cut by 4 bases, the J end by 5 bases, with 9 bases between. Germline lookup yields CDR1 SGDLS and CDR2 YYNGEE. CDR3 length: 12 residues.